This is a list of T cell receptor beta chains from one sample in a study of molecular identifiers for immune sequencing clone quantification. A single record per CDR3 protein comes from TCRdb applying MiXCR to the PCR reads. The table records about 330,000 distinct CDR3 sequences, roughly 24% of them present only once. The sequenced sample was naive CD8+ T cells from blood, with Jurkat cell RNA spiked in. These receptors all stem from a human donor in good health. Some libraries in this study had Jurkat cell RNA spiked in. Each CDR3 is given with its conserved first and last residue. The order of the fields is V gene, J gene, CDR3 length, clone size, D gene, CDR3 protein, CDR3 DNA. D genes are given only for firm matches. Rows may omit the clone size; those that give it use once, few, many or a size class.

v_call: TRBV3-1; j_call: TRBJ1-1; cdr3_length: 15; clone_size: -; d_call: -; cdr3_aa: CASSQRWGMNTEAFF; cdr3_nt: TGTGCCAGCAGCCAAAGATGGGGGATGAACACTGAAGCTTTCTTT
v_call: TRBV28; j_call: TRBJ2-5; cdr3_length: 13; clone_size: -; d_call: TRBD2; cdr3_aa: CASRVAGEETQYF; cdr3_nt: TGTGCCAGCAGGGTAGCGGGAGAAGAGACCCAGTACTTC
v_call: TRBV4-2; j_call: TRBJ2-3; cdr3_length: 16; clone_size: many; d_call: TRBD1; cdr3_aa: CASSQEGTVPQDTQYF; cdr3_nt: TGTGCCAGCAGCCAAGAGGGGACAGTCCCGCAAGATACGCAGTATTTT
v_call: TRBV27; j_call: TRBJ1-5; cdr3_length: 13; clone_size: few; d_call: -; cdr3_aa: CASSFAGAQPQHF; cdr3_nt: TGTGCCAGCAGTTTCGCGGGGGCGCAGCCCCAGCATTTT
v_call: TRBV5-1; j_call: TRBJ2-3; cdr3_length: 19; clone_size: many; d_call: TRBD1; cdr3_aa: CASRSRGQGVQSSTDTQYF; cdr3_nt: TGCGCCAGCCGCTCAAGAGGGCAGGGGGTACAATCGTCCACAGATACGCAGTATTTT
v_call: TRBV7-7; j_call: TRBJ2-3; cdr3_length: 14; clone_size: -; d_call: -; cdr3_aa: CASSFLGKADTQYF; cdr3_nt: TGTGCTAGCAGCTTTTTGGGGAAGGCAGATACGCAGTATTTT
v_call: TRBV7-9; j_call: TRBJ1-1; cdr3_length: 15; clone_size: few; d_call: TRBD1; cdr3_aa: CASSDPRTGNTEAFF; cdr3_nt: TGTGCCAGCTCAGATCCCCGGACAGGGAACACTGAAGCTTTCTTT
v_call: TRBV20-1; j_call: TRBJ1-4; cdr3_length: 15; clone_size: -; d_call: -; cdr3_aa: CSARGMGRDGEKLFF; cdr3_nt: TGCAGTGCGAGGGGAATGGGCAGGGATGGTGAAAAACTGTTTTTT
v_call: TRBV10-2; j_call: TRBJ1-4; cdr3_length: 16; clone_size: -; d_call: -; cdr3_aa: CASSESTPGLGEKLFF; cdr3_nt: TGCGCCAGCAGTGAGTCGACGCCGGGTTTGGGTGAAAAACTGTTTTTT
v_call: TRBV27; j_call: TRBJ1-1; cdr3_length: 12; clone_size: many; d_call: -; cdr3_aa: CASSSSPAEAFF; cdr3_nt: TGTGCCAGCAGTTCCTCGCCGGCTGAAGCTTTCTTT
v_call: TRBV6-2/TRBV6-3; j_call: TRBJ2-7; cdr3_length: 13; clone_size: few; d_call: -; cdr3_aa: CASSYRGLYEQYF; cdr3_nt: TGTGCCAGCAGTTACAGAGGACTCTACGAGCAGTACTTC
v_call: TRBV29-1; j_call: TRBJ1-2; cdr3_length: 11; clone_size: few; d_call: -; cdr3_aa: CSVRPIYGYTF; cdr3_nt: TGCAGCGTTCGACCGATCTATGGCTACACCTTC
v_call: TRBV27; j_call: TRBJ2-7; cdr3_length: 15; clone_size: -; d_call: -; cdr3_aa: CASSPSPTSRYEQYF; cdr3_nt: TGTGCCAGCAGTCCATCCCCCACAAGCCGCTACGAGCAGTACTTC
v_call: TRBV18; j_call: TRBJ1-1; cdr3_length: 14; clone_size: few; d_call: -; cdr3_aa: CASSPPTPVTEAFF; cdr3_nt: TGTGCCAGCTCACCGCCGACACCCGTCACTGAAGCTTTCTTT
v_call: TRBV6-5; j_call: TRBJ1-5; cdr3_length: 14; clone_size: many; d_call: TRBD1; cdr3_aa: CASRLRQGRQPQHF; cdr3_nt: TGTGCCAGCAGATTACGACAGGGCCGCCAGCCCCAGCATTTT
v_call: TRBV30; j_call: TRBJ1-1; cdr3_length: 14; clone_size: many; d_call: -; cdr3_aa: CAWRWRGYNTEAFF; cdr3_nt: TGTGCCTGGAGGTGGCGAGGCTATAACACTGAAGCTTTCTTT
v_call: TRBV7-2; j_call: TRBJ2-7; cdr3_length: 14; clone_size: many; d_call: -; cdr3_aa: CASSPLDGIYEQYF; cdr3_nt: TGTGCCAGCAGCCCCCTGGACGGTATCTACGAGCAGTACTTC
v_call: TRBV7-9; j_call: TRBJ2-7; cdr3_length: 16; clone_size: many; d_call: -; cdr3_aa: CASARVVGGTTNEQYF; cdr3_nt: TGTGCCAGTGCCCGGGTTGTTGGTGGGACGACAAACGAGCAGTACTTC
v_call: TRBV7-9; j_call: TRBJ2-3; cdr3_length: 17; clone_size: few; d_call: TRBD1; cdr3_aa: CASSTLPQGDRRDTQYF; cdr3_nt: TGTGCCAGCAGCACGCTTCCCCAGGGGGACCGTCGGGATACGCAGTATTTT
v_call: TRBV7-9; j_call: TRBJ2-4; cdr3_length: 20; clone_size: -; d_call: TRBD2; cdr3_aa: CASSLALYTSGTKFKNIQYF; cdr3_nt: TGTGCCAGCAGCTTAGCGCTTTATACTAGCGGGACTAAATTCAAAAACATTCAGTACTTC
v_call: TRBV3-1; j_call: TRBJ1-5; cdr3_length: 13; clone_size: -; d_call: -; cdr3_aa: CASSPPGAQPQHF; cdr3_nt: TGTGCCAGCAGCCCCCCCGGGGCGCAGCCCCAGCATTTT
v_call: TRBV5-1; j_call: TRBJ2-1; cdr3_length: 13; clone_size: many; d_call: -; cdr3_aa: CASSWTKNNEQFF; cdr3_nt: TGCGCCAGCAGCTGGACCAAGAACAATGAGCAGTTCTTC
v_call: TRBV11-2; j_call: TRBJ1-1; cdr3_length: 18; clone_size: -; d_call: -; cdr3_aa: CASSLERRGEWRNTEAFF; cdr3_nt: TGTGCCAGCAGCTTAGAGAGACGGGGGGAATGGAGGAACACTGAAGCTTTCTTT
v_call: TRBV24-1; j_call: TRBJ2-5; cdr3_length: 17; clone_size: -; d_call: -; cdr3_aa: CATSDYRPSLEGETQYF; cdr3_nt: TGTGCCACCAGTGATTACAGGCCCTCATTAGAAGGAGAGACCCAGTACTTC
v_call: TRBV7-9; j_call: TRBJ2-5; cdr3_length: 15; clone_size: many; d_call: TRBD1; cdr3_aa: CASSLLTGGGETQYF; cdr3_nt: TGTGCCAGCAGCTTACTCACAGGGGGCGGAGAGACCCAGTACTTC
v_call: TRBV9; j_call: TRBJ2-5; cdr3_length: 15; clone_size: -; d_call: -; cdr3_aa: CASSVVAGSKETQYF; cdr3_nt: TGTGCCAGCAGCGTAGTGGCAGGTTCTAAAGAGACCCAGTACTTC
v_call: TRBV11-2; j_call: TRBJ2-5; cdr3_length: 13; clone_size: few; d_call: -; cdr3_aa: CASRPGSQETQYF; cdr3_nt: TGTGCCAGCAGGCCAGGGTCACAAGAGACCCAGTACTTC
v_call: TRBV11-2; j_call: TRBJ2-1; cdr3_length: 12; clone_size: -; d_call: -; cdr3_aa: CASSTSTVEQFF; cdr3_nt: TGTGCCAGCAGCACAAGTACCGTAGAGCAGTTCTTC
v_call: TRBV7-9; j_call: TRBJ2-5; cdr3_length: 15; clone_size: few; d_call: TRBD2; cdr3_aa: CASSWGLAGQETQYF; cdr3_nt: TGTGCCAGCAGCTGGGGACTAGCGGGGCAAGAGACCCAGTACTTC
v_call: TRBV7-9; j_call: TRBJ2-7; cdr3_length: 15; clone_size: many; d_call: -; cdr3_aa: CASSSVRTGLDEQYF; cdr3_nt: TGTGCCAGCAGCTCGGTCCGAACAGGGTTGGACGAGCAGTACTTC
v_call: TRBV3-1; j_call: TRBJ2-7; cdr3_length: 20; clone_size: -; d_call: TRBD2; cdr3_aa: CASSPTVMGSRGLASYEQYF; cdr3_nt: TGTGCCAGCAGCCCCACCGTTATGGGGAGTCGAGGACTAGCGAGCTACGAGCAGTACTTC
v_call: TRBV6-5; j_call: TRBJ2-3; cdr3_length: 15; clone_size: few; d_call: -; cdr3_aa: CASSYGLGSTDTQYF; cdr3_nt: TGTGCCAGCAGTTACGGTTTGGGGAGCACAGATACGCAGTATTTT
v_call: TRBV7-9; j_call: TRBJ2-3; cdr3_length: 14; clone_size: many; d_call: -; cdr3_aa: CASSFERSTDTQYF; cdr3_nt: TGTGCCAGCAGCTTCGAGCGGAGCACAGATACGCAGTATTTT
v_call: TRBV2; j_call: TRBJ2-1; cdr3_length: 18; clone_size: -; d_call: -; cdr3_aa: CASSDPSERAIDEDEQFF; cdr3_nt: TGTGCCAGCAGTGATCCTAGCGAGAGGGCGATAGATGAGGATGAGCAGTTCTTC
v_call: TRBV9; j_call: TRBJ1-2; cdr3_length: 14; clone_size: -; d_call: TRBD1; cdr3_aa: CASSVGAGGDGYTF; cdr3_nt: TGTGCCAGCAGCGTAGGTGCAGGGGGGGATGGCTACACCTTC
v_call: TRBV4-3; j_call: TRBJ2-3; cdr3_length: 14; clone_size: many; d_call: -; cdr3_aa: CASSQGGITNTQYF; cdr3_nt: TGCGCCAGCAGCCAAGGTGGCATTACTAATACGCAGTATTTT
v_call: TRBV15; j_call: TRBJ2-3; cdr3_length: 14; clone_size: few; d_call: -; cdr3_aa: CATSGVLSTDTQYF; cdr3_nt: TGTGCCACCAGCGGCGTCCTGAGCACAGATACGCAGTATTTT
v_call: TRBV27; j_call: TRBJ2-7; cdr3_length: 12; clone_size: few; d_call: -; cdr3_aa: CASSSLSGEQYF; cdr3_nt: TGTGCCAGCAGTTCGCTGTCCGGGGAGCAGTACTTC
v_call: TRBV7-2; j_call: TRBJ2-5; cdr3_length: 15; clone_size: many; d_call: -; cdr3_aa: CASSLGAGRQETQYF; cdr3_nt: TGTGCCAGCAGCTTAGGGGCAGGGCGGCAAGAGACCCAGTACTTC
v_call: TRBV27; j_call: TRBJ2-3; cdr3_length: 18; clone_size: -; d_call: TRBD2; cdr3_aa: CARRPTGTSGGATDTQYF; cdr3_nt: TGTGCCCGCCGCCCGACTGGGACTAGCGGGGGGGCAACAGATACGCAGTATTTT
v_call: TRBV25-1; j_call: TRBJ1-1; cdr3_length: 13; clone_size: -; d_call: TRBD1; cdr3_aa: CASTPGGGTEAFF; cdr3_nt: TGTGCCAGCACACCAGGGGGCGGAACTGAAGCTTTCTTT
v_call: TRBV20-1; j_call: TRBJ2-3; cdr3_length: 10; clone_size: few; d_call: -; cdr3_aa: CSASWGTQYF; cdr3_nt: TGCAGTGCCTCCTGGGGTACGCAGTATTTT
v_call: TRBV9; j_call: TRBJ2-1; cdr3_length: 19; clone_size: -; d_call: TRBD2; cdr3_aa: CASSVDLAGALTPVNEQFF; cdr3_nt: TGTGCCAGCAGCGTAGATCTAGCGGGAGCTCTCACCCCCGTCAATGAGCAGTTCTTC
v_call: TRBV19; j_call: TRBJ2-5; cdr3_length: 13; clone_size: many; d_call: TRBD2; cdr3_aa: CASRKAGVETQYF; cdr3_nt: TGTGCCAGTAGAAAAGCGGGAGTAGAGACCCAGTACTTC
v_call: TRBV6-5; j_call: TRBJ2-2; cdr3_length: 12; clone_size: -; d_call: -; cdr3_aa: CASSQWGGELFF; cdr3_nt: TGTGCCAGCAGCCAATGGGGCGGAGAGCTGTTTTTT
v_call: TRBV25-1; j_call: TRBJ2-7; cdr3_length: 14; clone_size: few; d_call: -; cdr3_aa: CASSPEAASHEQYF; cdr3_nt: TGTGCCAGCAGCCCTGAGGCGGCCAGCCACGAGCAGTACTTC
v_call: TRBV11-2; j_call: TRBJ2-1; cdr3_length: 16; clone_size: -; d_call: -; cdr3_aa: CASSLESEPRVHEQFF; cdr3_nt: TGTGCCAGCAGCTTAGAATCGGAGCCCAGGGTCCATGAGCAGTTCTTC
v_call: TRBV4-3; j_call: TRBJ1-5; cdr3_length: 16; clone_size: many; d_call: -; cdr3_aa: CASSQDRGGYNQPQHF; cdr3_nt: TGCGCCAGCAGCCAAGATCGGGGGGGCTACAATCAGCCCCAGCATTTT
v_call: TRBV6-5; j_call: TRBJ2-7; cdr3_length: 13; clone_size: few; d_call: -; cdr3_aa: CASSYGPNYEQYF; cdr3_nt: TGTGCCAGCAGTTACGGCCCGAACTACGAGCAGTACTTC
v_call: TRBV29-1; j_call: TRBJ2-7; cdr3_length: 15; clone_size: many; d_call: -; cdr3_aa: CSVERNQEGSYEQYF; cdr3_nt: TGCAGCGTTGAAAGGAACCAAGAGGGCTCCTACGAGCAGTACTTC
v_call: TRBV28; j_call: TRBJ1-2; cdr3_length: 16; clone_size: many; d_call: TRBD1; cdr3_aa: CASSLYGDREDYGYTF; cdr3_nt: TGTGCCAGCAGTTTATATGGGGACAGGGAAGACTATGGCTACACCTTC